These T cell receptor beta chains were read from a single sample in a study of Ad26.COV2.S vaccination and SARS-CoV-2 variants. Sequencing was performed with immunoSEQ multiplex PCR; in TCRdb, only in-frame clones are kept and a portion is missing. The sample lists a few hundred thousand clones, roughly 87% occurring once. The sample here was peripheral blood, taken in a trial of Ad26.COV2.S vaccine versus placebo. The receptors stem from a person aged 18-65 years who received the Ad26.COV2.S COVID-19 vaccine or a placebo. Both conserved end residues are part of each CDR3. The order of the fields is V gene, CDR3 length, J gene, clone size, D gene, CDR3 protein, CDR3 DNA. The D gene is left open where the match is weak. The size of a clone is reported for some rows only, either as once, few or many, or as a class for expanded clones.

TRBV11-3	16	TRBJ2-1	once	TRBD2	CASSFSSGTIYNEQFF	TGTGCCAGCAGCTTTTCTAGCGGGACGATCTACAATGAGCAGTTCTTC
TRBV29-1	13	TRBJ1-2	-	-	CSVVDMGTHGYTF	TGCAGCGTTGTCGATATGGGAACCCATGGCTACACCTTC
TRBV7-8	13	TRBJ2-3	-	-	CASSPRGGATQYF	TGTGCCAGCAGCCCCAGAGGGGGGGCTACGCAGTATTTT
TRBV20-1	14	TRBJ2-5	-	TRBD1	CSASIQGIQETQYF	TGCAGTGCTAGTATACAGGGGATCCAAGAGACCCAGTACTTC
TRBV4-2	19	TRBJ2-5	-	-	CASSQDRFSGVYLRETQYF	TGTGCCAGCAGCCAAGATCGGTTTTCGGGGGTTTATCTCAGAGAGACCCAGTACTTC
TRBV10-3	13	TRBJ2-1	-	-	CAISDGAYNEQFF	TGTGCCATCAGTGACGGAGCCTACAATGAGCAGTTCTTC
TRBV19	11	TRBJ2-7	-	-	CASRLGGEQYF	TGTGCCAGTAGGCTGGGGGGCGAGCAGTACTTC
TRBV4-1	13	TRBJ1-3	-	-	CASSQDIVNTIYF	TGCGCCAGCAGCCAAGATATCGTAAACACCATATATTTT
TRBV10-3	15	TRBJ2-7	-	-	CASTGLRGPSYEQYF	TGTGCCAGTACTGGGCTCAGGGGACCATCCTACGAGCAGTACTTC
TRBV28	15	TRBJ2-1	-	TRBD2	CASSSGGKGHNEQFF	TGTGCCAGCAGTTCCGGGGGGAAGGGCCATAATGAGCAGTTCTTC
TRBV5-6	14	TRBJ1-2	-	-	CASSLRAGNYGYTF	TGTGCCAGCAGCTTGAGGGCAGGGAACTATGGCTACACCTTC
TRBV24-1	18	TRBJ2-2	-	-	CATSDFGGGRGNTGELFF	TGTGCCACCAGTGATTTCGGTGGGGGGCGCGGAAACACCGGGGAGCTGTTTTTT
TRBV9	19	TRBJ1-1	-	-	CASSVAGPEPQGLRIEAFF	TGTGCCAGCAGCGTAGCCGGACCGGAACCTCAGGGGCTGAGGATTGAAGCTTTCTTT
TRBV6-5	14	TRBJ2-3	-	-	CATAKNRGVDTQYF	TGTGCCACCGCGAAAAATAGGGGCGTAGATACGCAGTATTTT
TRBV7-9	18	TRBJ1-3	-	-	CASSLAEVHRASGNTIYF	TGTGCCAGCAGCTTAGCAGAGGTGCACAGGGCTTCTGGAAACACCATATATTTT
TRBV2	14	TRBJ2-1	once	TRBD2	CASSWTSGRPEQFF	TGTGCCAGCAGCTGGACTAGCGGGAGACCTGAGCAGTTCTTC
TRBV6-4	14	TRBJ1-1	-	-	CASRVTGGNTEAFF	TGTGCCAGCAGAGTGACGGGGGGTAACACTGAAGCTTTCTTT
TRBV3-1/TRBV3-2	16	TRBJ2-5	once	TRBD1	CASSQGFEGAWETQYF	TGTGCCAGCAGCCAAGGATTCGAGGGGGCGTGGGAGACCCAGTACTTC
TRBV4-2	14	TRBJ1-4	-	-	CASSQGRENEKLFF	TGTGCCAGCAGCCAAGGCAGGGAAAATGAAAAACTGTTTTTT
TRBV18	15	TRBJ2-1	-	TRBD2	CASSPPGTSRDEQFF	TGTGCCAGCTCACCACCCGGGACTAGTCGAGATGAGCAGTTCTTC
TRBV19	15	TRBJ2-3	-	TRBD2	CASTLGGRAEDTQYF	TGTGCCAGTACCCTGGGAGGGAGGGCCGAAGATACGCAGTATTTT
TRBV2	15	TRBJ1-5	-	TRBD1	CASTPDRLSNQPQHF	TGTGCCAGCACCCCGGACAGGCTTAGCAATCAGCCCCAGCATTTT